Listed below are T cell receptor beta chains from one sample, sequenced in a study of T cell responses to AZD1222 COVID-19 vaccine. The repertoire was sequenced with immunoSEQ multiplex PCR; TCRdb's copy has only in-frame clones and lacks some. The sample consists of roughly 100,000 clones, around 86% of them appearing once. The material sequenced was peripheral blood, taken on day 0 of AZD1222 vaccination. Source of these receptors: an adult in good health. The CDR3 runs from the conserved cysteine through the conserved F or W. The order of the fields is J gene, D gene, clone size, V gene, CDR3 protein, CDR3 DNA. A D gene is named only where the DNA matches it firmly. Clone size is not always given. Where it is, it says once, few, many or a class for expanded clones.

j_call: TRBJ1-1; d_call: -; clone_size: -; v_call: TRBV6-5; cdr3_aa: CASTSPTRMNTEAFF; cdr3_nt: TGTGCCAGCACTTCTCCGACAAGGATGAACACTGAAGCTTTCTTT
j_call: TRBJ2-1; d_call: -; clone_size: -; v_call: TRBV11-1; cdr3_aa: CASSLQGGDGEQFF; cdr3_nt: TGTGCCAGCAGCTTACAGGGGGGGGACGGTGAGCAGTTCTTC
j_call: TRBJ2-1; d_call: -; clone_size: -; v_call: TRBV29-1; cdr3_aa: CSVEDPNSGVNEQFF; cdr3_nt: TGCAGCGTTGAAGATCCCAACTCCGGGGTTAATGAGCAGTTCTTC
j_call: TRBJ1-2; d_call: -; clone_size: once; v_call: TRBV7-2; cdr3_aa: CASSFIRQGRGNYGYTF; cdr3_nt: TGTGCCAGCAGCTTTATTAGGCAGGGACGGGGTAACTATGGCTACACCTTC
j_call: TRBJ1-4; d_call: -; clone_size: few; v_call: TRBV7-2; cdr3_aa: CASSLAGRTNEKLFF; cdr3_nt: TGTGCCAGCAGCTTAGCAGGGAGGACTAATGAAAAACTGTTTTTT
j_call: TRBJ2-1; d_call: -; clone_size: once; v_call: TRBV2; cdr3_aa: CASNGYHEQFF; cdr3_nt: TGTGCCAGCAACGGTTACCATGAGCAGTTCTTC
j_call: TRBJ1-2; d_call: TRBD1; clone_size: -; v_call: TRBV5-6; cdr3_aa: CASSPGQTYGYTF; cdr3_nt: TGTGCCAGCAGCCCGGGACAGACTTATGGCTACACCTTC
j_call: TRBJ2-5; d_call: TRBD2; clone_size: -; v_call: TRBV9; cdr3_aa: CASSVGGLVTETQYF; cdr3_nt: TGTGCCAGCAGCGTCGGGGGACTAGTAACAGAGACCCAGTACTTC
j_call: TRBJ2-5; d_call: -; clone_size: -; v_call: TRBV7-2; cdr3_aa: CASSFTIRAETQYF; cdr3_nt: TGTGCCAGCAGCTTCACGATCCGGGCAGAGACCCAGTACTTC
j_call: TRBJ1-2; d_call: -; clone_size: few; v_call: TRBV30; cdr3_aa: CAWSSRTESKGYTF; cdr3_nt: TGTGCCTGGAGTTCTCGGACAGAAAGCAAGGGCTACACCTTC
j_call: TRBJ2-7; d_call: -; clone_size: few; v_call: TRBV24-1; cdr3_aa: CATSSGQAPNEQYF; cdr3_nt: TGTGCCACCAGTTCGGGCCAAGCACCTAACGAGCAGTACTTC
j_call: TRBJ1-2; d_call: -; clone_size: -; v_call: TRBV5-6; cdr3_aa: CASSLTEPGGYTF; cdr3_nt: TGTGCCAGCAGCTTGACTGAGCCGGGAGGCTACACCTTC
j_call: TRBJ1-5; d_call: -; clone_size: -; v_call: TRBV5-6; cdr3_aa: CASSSDRLQPQHF; cdr3_nt: TGTGCCAGCAGCTCAGACCGTCTCCAGCCCCAGCATTTT
j_call: TRBJ2-7; d_call: TRBD1; clone_size: -; v_call: TRBV10-3; cdr3_aa: CAIGQGFYEQYF; cdr3_nt: TGTGCCATAGGACAGGGGTTCTACGAGCAGTACTTC
j_call: TRBJ1-3; d_call: -; clone_size: -; v_call: TRBV20-1; cdr3_aa: CSASQDGNTIYF; cdr3_nt: TGCAGTGCTAGTCAGGACGGAAACACCATATATTTT
j_call: TRBJ1-4; d_call: -; clone_size: -; v_call: TRBV6-2/TRBV6-3; cdr3_aa: CASSPGGPNEKLFF; cdr3_nt: TGTGCCAGCAGCCCCGGCGGCCCAAATGAAAAACTGTTTTTT